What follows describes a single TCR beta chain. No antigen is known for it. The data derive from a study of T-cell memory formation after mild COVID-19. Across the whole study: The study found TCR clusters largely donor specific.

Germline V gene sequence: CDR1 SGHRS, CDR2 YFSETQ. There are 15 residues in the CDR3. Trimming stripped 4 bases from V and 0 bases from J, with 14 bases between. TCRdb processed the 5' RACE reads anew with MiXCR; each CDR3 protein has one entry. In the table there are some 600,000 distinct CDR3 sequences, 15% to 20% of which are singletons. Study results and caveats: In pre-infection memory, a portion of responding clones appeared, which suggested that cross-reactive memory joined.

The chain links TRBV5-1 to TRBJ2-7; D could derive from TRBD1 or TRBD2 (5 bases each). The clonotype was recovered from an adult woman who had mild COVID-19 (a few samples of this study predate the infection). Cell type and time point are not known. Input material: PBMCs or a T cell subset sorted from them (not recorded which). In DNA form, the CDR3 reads TGCGCCAGCAGCCTGGGGGACCTGAGCTCCTACGAGCAGTACTTC. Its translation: CASSLGDLSSYEQYF.